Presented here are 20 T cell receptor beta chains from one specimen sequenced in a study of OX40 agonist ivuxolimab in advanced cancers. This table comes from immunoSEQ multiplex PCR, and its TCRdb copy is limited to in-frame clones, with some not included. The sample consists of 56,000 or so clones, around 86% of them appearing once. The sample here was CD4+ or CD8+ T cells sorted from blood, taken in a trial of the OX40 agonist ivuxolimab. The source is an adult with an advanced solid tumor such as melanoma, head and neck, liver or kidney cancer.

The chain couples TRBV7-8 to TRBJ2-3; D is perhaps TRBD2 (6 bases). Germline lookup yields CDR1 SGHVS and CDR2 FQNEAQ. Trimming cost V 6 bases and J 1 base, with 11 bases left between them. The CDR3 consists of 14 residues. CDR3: CASSPGLRTDTQYF. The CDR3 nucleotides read TGTGCCAGCAGTCCGGGACTCCGCACAGATACGCAGTATTTT.

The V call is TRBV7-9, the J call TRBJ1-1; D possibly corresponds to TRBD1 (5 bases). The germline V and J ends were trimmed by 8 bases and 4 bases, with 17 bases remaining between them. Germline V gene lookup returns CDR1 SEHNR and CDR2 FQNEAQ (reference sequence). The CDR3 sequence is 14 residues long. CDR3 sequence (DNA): TGTGCCAGCGGATCCACCAGGGTGGGCACTGAAGCTTTCTTT. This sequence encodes CASGSTRVGTEAFF.

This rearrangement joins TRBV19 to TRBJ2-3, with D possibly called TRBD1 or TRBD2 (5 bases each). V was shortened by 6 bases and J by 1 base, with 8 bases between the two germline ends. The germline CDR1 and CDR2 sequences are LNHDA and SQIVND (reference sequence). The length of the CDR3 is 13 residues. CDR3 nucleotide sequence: TGTGCCAGTAGACGGGGCGGCACAGATACGCAGTATTTT. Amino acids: CASRRGGTDTQYF.

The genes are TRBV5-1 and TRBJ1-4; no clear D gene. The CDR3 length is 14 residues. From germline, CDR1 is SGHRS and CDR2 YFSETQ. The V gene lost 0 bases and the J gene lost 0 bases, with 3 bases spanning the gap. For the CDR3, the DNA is TGCGCCAGCAGCTTGGACGCAACTAATGAAAAACTGTTTTTT. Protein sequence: CASSLDATNEKLFF.

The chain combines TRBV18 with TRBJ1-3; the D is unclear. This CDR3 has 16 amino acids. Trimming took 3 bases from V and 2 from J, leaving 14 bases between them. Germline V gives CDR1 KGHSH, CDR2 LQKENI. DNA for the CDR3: TGTGCCAGCTCACCGAAAGCTCGAGGCCCTGGAAACACCATATATTTT. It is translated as CASSPKARGPGNTIYF.

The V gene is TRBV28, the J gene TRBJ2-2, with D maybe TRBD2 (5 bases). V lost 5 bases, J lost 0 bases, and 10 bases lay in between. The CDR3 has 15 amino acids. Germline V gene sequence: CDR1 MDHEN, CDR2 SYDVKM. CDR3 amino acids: CASSRAGTNTGELFF. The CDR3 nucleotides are TGTGCCAGCAGTAGGGCCGGGACGAACACCGGGGAGCTGTTTTTT.

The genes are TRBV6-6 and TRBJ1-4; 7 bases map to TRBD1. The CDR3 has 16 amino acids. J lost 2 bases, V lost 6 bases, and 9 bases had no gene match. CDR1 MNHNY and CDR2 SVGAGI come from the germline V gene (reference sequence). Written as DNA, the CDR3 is TGTGCCAGCAGACCGGGACAGTCAGACACTAATGAAAAACTGTTTTTT. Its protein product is CASRPGQSDTNEKLFF.

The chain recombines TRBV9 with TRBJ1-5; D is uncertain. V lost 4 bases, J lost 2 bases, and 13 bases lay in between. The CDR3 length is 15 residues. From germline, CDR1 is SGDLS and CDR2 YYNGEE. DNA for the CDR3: TGTGCCAGCAGCCCCCGGTCTGGCGGCAATCAGCCCCAGCATTTT. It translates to CASSPRSGGNQPQHF.

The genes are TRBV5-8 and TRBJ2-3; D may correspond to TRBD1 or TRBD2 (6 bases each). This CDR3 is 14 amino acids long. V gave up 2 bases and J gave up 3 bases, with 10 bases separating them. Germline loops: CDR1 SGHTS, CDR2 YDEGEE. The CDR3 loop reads CASSFLGGTDTQYF. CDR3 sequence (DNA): TGTGCCAGCAGCTTTTTAGGGGGGACAGATACGCAGTATTTT.

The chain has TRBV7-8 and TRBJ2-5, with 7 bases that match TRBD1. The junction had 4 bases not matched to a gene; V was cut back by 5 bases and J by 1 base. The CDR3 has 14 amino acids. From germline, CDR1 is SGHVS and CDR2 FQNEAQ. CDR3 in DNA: TGTGCCAGCAGCCCCCGGGACAGCCAAGAGACCCAGTACTTC. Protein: CASSPRDSQETQYF.

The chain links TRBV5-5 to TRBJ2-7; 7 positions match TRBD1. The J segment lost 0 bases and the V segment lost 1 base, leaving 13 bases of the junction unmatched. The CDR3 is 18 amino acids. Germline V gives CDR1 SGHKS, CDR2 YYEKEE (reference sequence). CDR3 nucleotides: TGTGCCAGCAGCTTGTTCCGAACGGACAGGTCCGCCTCCTACGAGCAGTACTTC. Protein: CASSLFRTDRSASYEQYF. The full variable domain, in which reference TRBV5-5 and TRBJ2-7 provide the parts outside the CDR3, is DAGVTQSPTHLIKTRGQQVTLRCSPISGHKSVSWYQQVLGQGPQFIFQYYEKEERGRGNFPDRFSARQFPNYSSELNVNALLLGDSALYLCASSLFRTDRSASYEQYFGPGTRLTVT.

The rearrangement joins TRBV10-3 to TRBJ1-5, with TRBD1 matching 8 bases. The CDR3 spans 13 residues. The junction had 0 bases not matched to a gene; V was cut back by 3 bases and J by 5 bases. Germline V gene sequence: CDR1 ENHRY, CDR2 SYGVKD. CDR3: CAISEQGDQPQHF. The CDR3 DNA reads TGTGCCATCAGTGAACAGGGGGATCAGCCCCAGCATTTT.

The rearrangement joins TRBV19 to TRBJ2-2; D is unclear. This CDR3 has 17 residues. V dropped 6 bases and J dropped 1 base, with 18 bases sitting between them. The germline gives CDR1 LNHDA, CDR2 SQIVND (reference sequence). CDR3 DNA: TGTGCCAGTAGACCCCAGGACGGCGGAGAGAACACCGGGGAGCTGTTTTTT. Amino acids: CASRPQDGGENTGELFF.

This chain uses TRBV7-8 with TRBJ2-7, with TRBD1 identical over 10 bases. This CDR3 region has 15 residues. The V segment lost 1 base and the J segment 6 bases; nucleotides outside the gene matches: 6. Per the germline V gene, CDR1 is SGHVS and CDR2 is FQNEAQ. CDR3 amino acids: CASSLGGQGSGEQYF. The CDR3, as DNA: TGTGCCAGCAGCTTAGGGGGACAGGGGTCGGGCGAGCAGTACTTC.

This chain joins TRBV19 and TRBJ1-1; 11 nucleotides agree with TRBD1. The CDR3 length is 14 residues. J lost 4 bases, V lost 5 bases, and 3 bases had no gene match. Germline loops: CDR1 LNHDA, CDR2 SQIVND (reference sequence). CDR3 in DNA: TGTGCCAGTAGTTGGGGACAGGGGGGCACTGAAGCTTTCTTT. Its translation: CASSWGQGGTEAFF.

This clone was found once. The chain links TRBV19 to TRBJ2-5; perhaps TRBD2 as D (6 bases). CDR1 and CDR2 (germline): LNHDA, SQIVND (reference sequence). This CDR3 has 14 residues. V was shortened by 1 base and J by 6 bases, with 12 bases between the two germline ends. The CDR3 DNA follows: TGTGCCAGTAGTATAGCCCGAGGCGGGAAGACCCAGTACTTC. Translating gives CASSIARGGKTQYF.

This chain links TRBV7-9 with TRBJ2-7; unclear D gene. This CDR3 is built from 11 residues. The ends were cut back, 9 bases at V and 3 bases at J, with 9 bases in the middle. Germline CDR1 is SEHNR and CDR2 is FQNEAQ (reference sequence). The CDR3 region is CASGKNYEQYF. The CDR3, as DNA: TGTGCCAGTGGCAAAAACTACGAGCAGTACTTC.

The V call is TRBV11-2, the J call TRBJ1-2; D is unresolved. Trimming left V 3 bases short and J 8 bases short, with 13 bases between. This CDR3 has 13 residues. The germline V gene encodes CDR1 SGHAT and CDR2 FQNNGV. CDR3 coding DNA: TGTGCCAGCAGCTTCGAGAACGTCCAAGGCTACACCTTC. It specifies CASSFENVQGYTF.

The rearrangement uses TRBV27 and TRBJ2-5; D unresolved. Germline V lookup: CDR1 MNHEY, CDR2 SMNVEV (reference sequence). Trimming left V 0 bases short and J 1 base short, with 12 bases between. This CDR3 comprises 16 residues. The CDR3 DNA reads TGTGCCAGCAGTTTATCGGCCCCTGGCCTCCAAGAGACCCAGTACTTC. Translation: CASSLSAPGLQETQYF.

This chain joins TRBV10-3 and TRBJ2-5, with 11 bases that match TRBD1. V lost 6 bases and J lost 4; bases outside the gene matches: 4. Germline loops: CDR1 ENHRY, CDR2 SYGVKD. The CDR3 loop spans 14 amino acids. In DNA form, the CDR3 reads TGTGCCATCAGCGGACAGGGGGCTGGAGAGACCCAGTACTTC. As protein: CAISGQGAGETQYF.